A single sample is the source of the 27 T cell receptor beta chains below, sequenced in a study of shared clonotypes between healthy human individuals. Only in-frame clones appear in the TCRdb table, and some are missing; sequencing was by immunoSEQ multiplex PCR. The sample lists over 400,000 clones, approximately 95% occurring once. Sequencing input: naive CD4+ T cells sorted from blood. Stated subset: CD45RA+ positively selected. All receptors derive from a woman in her 30s in good health.

This clone was found once. The chain combines TRBV2 with TRBJ2-7, with D perhaps TRBD1 or TRBD2 (5 bases each). Trimming pared 11 bases from V and 0 bases from J, leaving 11 bases between. The CDR3 is made up of 12 amino acids. CDR1 is SNHLY, CDR2 FYNNEI, per germline. This CDR3 is CAGTDNSYEQYF. In DNA, the CDR3 is TGTGCCGGGACGGACAACTCCTACGAGCAGTACTTC.

This chain connects TRBV5-1 to TRBJ1-2, with 10 positions matching TRBD1. Germline V gene data show CDR1 as SGHRS and CDR2 as YFSETQ. V was pared by 0 bases and J by 4 bases, with 6 bases of the junction left unmatched. The CDR3 length is 16 residues. CDR3 sequence: CASSLGQGASGYGYTF. As DNA, the CDR3 is TGCGCCAGCAGCTTGGGACAGGGGGCGAGCGGCTATGGCTACACCTTC.

The chain employs TRBV15 and TRBJ2-7; weak D call: TRBD2 (6 bases). Germline values: CDR1 LNHNV, CDR2 YYDKDF (reference sequence). V lost 0 bases to trimming and J lost 2 bases, with 14 bases between them. This CDR3 spans 16 amino acids. CDR3 region: CATSRDFGGGTYEQYF. The CDR3, as DNA: TGTGCCACCAGCAGAGATTTTGGTGGGGGGACCTACGAGCAGTACTTC.

The chain recombines TRBV5-8 with TRBJ2-3, with D possibly being TRBD2 (5 bases). Trimming removed 2 bases at V and 5 bases at J, with 9 bases between. The CDR3 runs 13 residues. In germline, CDR1 is SGHTS, CDR2 YDEGEE. CDR3 sequence: CASSFRGQDTQYF. The CDR3 nucleotides read TGTGCCAGCAGCTTCCGGGGTCAAGATACGCAGTATTTT.

J is TRBJ2-7 and V is TRBV7-6; 9 bases line up with TRBD1. The CDR3 extends over 14 amino acids. The germline V gene encodes CDR1 SGHVS and CDR2 FNYEAQ. V shed 5 bases, J shed 3 bases, and the junction held 5 bases outside the gene matches. CDR3 sequence reads: CASSPGTGHYEQYF. The CDR3 DNA reads TGTGCCAGCAGCCCCGGGACAGGGCACTACGAGCAGTACTTC.

This chain uses TRBV5-1 with TRBJ2-1, with D possibly matching TRBD2 (6 bases). The CDR3 is made up of 14 amino acids. Trimming pared 4 bases from V and 9 bases from J, leaving 17 bases between. Germline V CDR1 and CDR2: SGHRS, YFSETQ. The chain's CDR3 is CASSVGLLNGEQFF. The CDR3, as DNA: TGCGCCAGCAGCGTGGGACTCCTCAATGGTGAGCAGTTCTTC. The full variable domain, rest sourced from reference TRBV5-1 and TRBJ2-1, is KAGVTQTPRYLIKTRGQQVTLSCSPISGHRSVSWYQQTPGQGLQFLFEYFSETQRNKGNFPGRFSGRQFSNSRSEMNVSTLELGDSALYLCASSVGLLNGEQFFGPGTRLTVL.

The V call is TRBV6-1, the J call TRBJ2-7; no definite D call. Germline lookup yields CDR1 MNHNS and CDR2 SASEGT. The CDR3 consists of 17 residues. V gave up 3 bases and J gave up 5 bases, with 23 bases separating them. CDR3 region: CASSDVWVALGLDEQYF. The CDR3 DNA reads TGTGCCAGCAGTGATGTGTGGGTTGCCCTGGGTTTGGACGAGCAGTACTTC.

The chain couples TRBV28 to TRBJ2-1; 8 positions agree with TRBD2. CDR1 and CDR2 from the germline V gene are MDHEN and SYDVKM. This CDR3 comprises 13 residues. With 2 bases clipped from V and 7 bases from J, the junction kept 1 base outside the gene matches. The CDR3 nucleotides read TGTGCCAGCAGTTTAGGCGGGGGGAATGAGCAGTTCTTC. Its protein is CASSLGGGNEQFF.

For the CDR3, the DNA is TGTGCCAGTAGTATTATGGCTACCGAGCACAATGAGCAGTTCTTC. Protein sequence: CASSIMATEHNEQFF. The chain couples TRBV19 to TRBJ2-1; no definite D call. V lost 3 bases, J lost 5 bases, and 14 bases lay in between. The CDR3 has 15 amino acids. Per the germline V gene, CDR1 is LNHDA and CDR2 is SQIVND (reference sequence).

The genes are TRBV7-2 and TRBJ2-2; D gene uncertain. The CDR3 runs to 13 residues. Germline V CDR1 and CDR2: SGHTA, FQGNSA. V was shortened by 5 bases and J by 6 bases, with 10 bases between the two germline ends. The CDR3 sequence: CASSPIRSGELFF. DNA of the CDR3: TGTGCCAGCAGCCCGATCCGGTCCGGGGAGCTGTTTTTT. The complete variable domain, with remaining parts taken from reference TRBV7-2 and TRBJ2-2, reads GAGVSQSPSNKVTEKGKDVELRCDPISGHTALYWYRQSLGQGLEFLIYFQGNSAPDKSGLPSDRFSAERTGGSVSTLTIQRTQQEDSAVYLCASSPIRSGELFFGEGSRLTVL.

Only one count was recorded for this clone. The chain combines TRBV7-2 with TRBJ2-1; TRBD2 matches 7 bases. The CDR3 is 16 amino acids. J was trimmed by 5 bases and V by 1 base; bases with no gene match: 8. Germline V lookup: CDR1 SGHTA, CDR2 FQGNSA. The CDR3 sequence is CASSLVGGGSNNEQFF. The DNA of the CDR3 is TGTGCCAGCAGCTTAGTTGGGGGGGGTAGTAACAATGAGCAGTTCTTC.

The chain uses TRBV5-1 and TRBJ2-7; 12 bases are a match to TRBD2. This CDR3 has 16 residues. CDR1 and CDR2 from the germline V gene are SGHRS and YFSETQ. The ends lost 4 bases at V and 4 bases at J; junction bases unmatched: 9. CDR3 region: CASSVGTSGPRYEQYF. The CDR3 DNA reads as TGCGCCAGCAGCGTTGGGACTAGCGGGCCCCGTTACGAGCAGTACTTC.

The chain employs TRBV19 and TRBJ1-5; TRBD1 agrees at 7 bases. This CDR3 contains 15 residues. From germline, CDR1 is LNHDA and CDR2 SQIVND (reference sequence). After removal of 10 bases from V and 2 bases from J, the junction contained 11 bases not matched to a gene. For the CDR3, the DNA is TGTGCCACCACCGTGACAGGGTCTGGCAATCAGCCCCAGCATTTT. Amino acids: CATTVTGSGNQPQHF.

CDR3 sequence reads: CASSLRSGRGYF. For the CDR3, the DNA is TGTGCCAGCAGTTTGAGGAGTGGGAGGGGGTACTTC. The chain couples TRBV28 to TRBJ2-7, with 7 positions matching TRBD2. The CDR3 is 12 amino acids. The V and J ends lost 3 bases and 12 bases, in that order; junction bases with no gene match: 8. The germline V gene has CDR1 MDHEN and CDR2 SYDVKM. Together with reference TRBV28 and TRBJ2-7, the CDR3 gives the full variable domain: DVKVTQSSRYLVKRTGEKVFLECVQDMDHENMFWYRQDPGLGLRLIYFSYDVKMKEKGDIPEGYSVSREKKERFSLILESASTNQTSMYLCASSLRSGRGYFGPGTRLTVT.

The chain has TRBV15 and TRBJ2-7, with a tentative D call TRBD2 (7 bases). The CDR3 has 17 residues. In germline, CDR1 is LNHNV, CDR2 YYDKDF (reference sequence). Trimming removed 1 base at V and 3 bases at J, with 19 bases between. CDR3 DNA sequence: TGTGCCACCAGCAGAGCAAGGGGGGGGGAGTATGGCTACGAGCAGTACTTC. It is translated as CATSRARGGEYGYEQYF.

V and J are TRBV2 and TRBJ2-7; D remains unclear. This CDR3 is 13 amino acids long. CDR1 and CDR2 from the germline V gene are SNHLY and FYNNEI. V was pared by 8 bases and J by 5 bases, with 16 bases between. As DNA, the CDR3 is TGTGCCAGCCTTTTTTTTGACCCTAACGAGCAGTACTTC. Its translation is CASLFFDPNEQYF.

The rearrangement joins TRBV10-3 to TRBJ2-2; 9 positions match TRBD2. The CDR3 is 17 amino acids. CDR1 and CDR2 from the germline V gene are ENHRY and SYGVKD. J was trimmed by 4 bases and V by 8 bases; bases with no gene match: 14. CDR3 in amino acids: CAIPTGGRAQSTGELFF. In DNA form, the CDR3 reads TGTGCCATCCCCACGGGCGGGAGGGCCCAAAGCACCGGGGAGCTGTTTTTT.

The rearrangement uses TRBV6-1 and TRBJ1-1; weak D call: TRBD1 (6 bases). The length of the CDR3 is 16 residues. Germline V CDR1 and CDR2: MNHNS, SASEGT. Trimming removed 2 bases at V and 0 bases at J, with 13 bases between. CDR3 region: CASSERGGGMNTEAFF. DNA for the CDR3: TGTGCCAGCAGTGAAAGGGGGGGAGGAATGAACACTGAAGCTTTCTTT.

The sample holds one count of this clone. The rearrangement joins TRBV28 to TRBJ1-2; 11 bases align to TRBD1. The V gene end was trimmed by 6 bases and the J gene end by 5 bases; junction bases not matched to a gene: 11. Germline assignment: CDR1 MDHEN and CDR2 SYDVKM. This CDR3 spans 16 amino acids. The CDR3 bases are TGTGCCAGCAGCGCACCCCCGGGACAGGGGGTTTATGGCTACACCTTC. It specifies CASSAPPGQGVYGYTF.

The chain combines TRBV28 with TRBJ2-1; no clear D. Trimming cost V 5 bases and J 2 bases, with 7 bases left between them. The CDR3 is 13 residues long. CDR1 is MDHEN and CDR2 is SYDVKM in the germline V gene. CDR3 nucleotides: TGTGCCAGCAGTGGGCACACCTACAATGAGCAGTTCTTC. Its protein product is CASSGHTYNEQFF.

The genes are TRBV2 and TRBJ1-1; tentative D call: TRBD1 (5 bases). The CDR3 covers 12 residues. CDR1 and CDR2 from the germline V gene are SNHLY and FYNNEI. Trimming shortened V by 10 bases and J by 3 bases, and 12 bases separated the two germline ends. The CDR3 sequence is CATQTGDTEAFF. The CDR3, as DNA: TGTGCCACCCAGACGGGGGACACTGAAGCTTTCTTT.

The rearrangement uses TRBV4-1 and TRBJ1-1; a weak D match, TRBD1 (5 bases). CDR1 is MGHRA and CDR2 is YSYEKL in the germline V gene. The germline V and J ends were trimmed by 4 bases and 1 base, with 13 bases remaining between them. The CDR3 is made up of 15 amino acids. The CDR3 loop is CASSRVGTANTEAFF. The CDR3 DNA reads TGCGCCAGCAGCCGAGTGGGGACGGCGAACACTGAAGCTTTCTTT.

The chain employs TRBV18 and TRBJ2-3; D call uncertain. V was trimmed by 1 base and J by 5 bases, leaving 10 bases between them. There are 14 residues in the CDR3. Germline values: CDR1 KGHSH, CDR2 LQKENI. CDR3 residues: CASSPRDSEDTQYF. The CDR3 DNA follows: TGTGCCAGCTCACCACGGGATTCTGAAGATACGCAGTATTTT.

V gene TRBV5-1 combines with J gene TRBJ2-2; 7 bases map to TRBD1. The ends lost 4 bases at V and 0 bases at J; junction bases unmatched: 6. CDR1 is SGHRS, CDR2 YFSETQ, per germline. This CDR3 contains 16 residues. CDR3 loop: CASSVSGTANTGELFF. In DNA, the CDR3 is TGCGCCAGCAGCGTCTCCGGGACAGCGAACACCGGGGAGCTGTTTTTT.

The chain employs TRBV5-1 and TRBJ2-1, with 7 positions matching TRBD1. V dropped 5 bases and J dropped 5; count of bases not matched to a gene: 4. CDR1 and CDR2 from the germline V gene are SGHRS and YFSETQ. This CDR3 is 13 amino acids long. DNA for the CDR3: TGCGCCAGCAGGTTCCAGGGGGACAATGAGCAGTTCTTC. Its translation is CASRFQGDNEQFF.

The chain is built from TRBV15 and TRBJ2-5; 8 positions match TRBD2. The DNA matches TRBJ2-7 better at its end, which makes the J call doubtful. Germline assignment: CDR1 LNHNV and CDR2 YYDKDF (reference sequence). The CDR3 is 15 residues long. The CDR3 loop reads CATSVRASGRYEQYF. CDR3 in DNA: TGTGCCACCAGCGTACGTGCGAGCGGGAGATACGAGCAGTACTTC.

The chain employs TRBV29-1 and TRBJ1-2; D unresolved. The V end lost 2 bases, the J end lost 3 bases, and 10 bases lay between the germline ends. The CDR3 is 13 residues long. Per germline, CDR1 SQVTM and CDR2 ANQGSEA. The DNA for the CDR3 is TGCAGCGTTGAAAAGGATCCAGACTATGGCTACACCTTC. Residues: CSVEKDPDYGYTF.